This T cell receptor (beta chain) was profiled in a study of cytomegalovirus exposure and HLA in healthy donors (dated by TCRdb to the late 2010s). For the study in its entirety: According to a later analysis, one platform produced both the 110 or so validation repertoires and the 700 or so repertoires of the first cohort. The study aimed to test whether signatures of past pathogen exposure could be identified by cataloging public T cell receptors. In addition to the first cohort of around 670 subjects, a separate validation cohort of some 120 different subjects was used. High-throughput TCR immunosequencing, statistical association of individual TCRs with disease status, and machine learning were combined to predict cytomegalovirus infection status. The full study reports these points: Most TCR sequences were seen in very few donors, while some public TCRs were found in many individuals. Cytomegalovirus status was reported to be diagnosed by the classifier with high specificity and sensitivity in both the original and validation cohorts. According to the authors, the approach could potentially be generalized to other disease states and immunological phenotypes. Subsequent analysis determined that TCRs grouped into clusters in the first cohort also showed a tendency toward co-occurrence across the approximately 120 validation repertoires, and 94% of cluster scores exceeded 0. The study gave a list of over 150 TCR beta chains associated with cytomegalovirus. Three of the identified cytomegalovirus-associated TCR beta chains were confirmed in vitro to be specific for cytomegalovirus antigens. A later analysis lacked HLA typing for the validation cohort, so it scored co-occurrence in that cohort across all 110 or so repertoires.

The library was obtained by the immunoSEQ multiplex PCR assay. For the original study's pipeline: To diagnose cytomegalovirus status from the catalog of TCR beta chain sequences, a statistical classification framework was built. The source is immuneACCESS, and TCRdb retained only in-frame sequences with V and J called. Part of the clones is not carried over; for the studies checked, unresolved V genes explain less than half of this, and the remainder is unexplained. V and J calls and clone size are copied from that table; D and trimming were computed from the DNA. For this sample there are roughly 56,000 clones; just under 95% appear just once. The top ten clonotypes cover approximately 2.5% of the sample. As to this clone: Its antigen has not been determined. Per-base quality was not reported, and no clone a single base away is much larger than it.

The CDR3 has 13 amino acids, counting the end cysteine and phenylalanine. The kept DNA is CDR3 alone, 39 bases in frame from the first base. V is cut by 2 bases and J by 11 bases, and the space between the germline ends is 10 bases. Taken from the germline V gene, the CDR1 and CDR2 loops are LGHNA and YSLEER. The donors belonged to the validation cohort of 120 subjects, which was separate from the roughly 700-subject first cohort. This TCR was sampled from a man aged 18 to 29 in good health and CMV-seronegative. Input material: PBMCs. In this chain, TRBV4-3 is recombined with TRBJ2-6, with an unclear D gene assignment. The DNA sequence is TGCGCCAGCAGCCAAAACTTCCCGGACGTCCTGACTTTC. This sequence encodes CASSQNFPDVLTF.